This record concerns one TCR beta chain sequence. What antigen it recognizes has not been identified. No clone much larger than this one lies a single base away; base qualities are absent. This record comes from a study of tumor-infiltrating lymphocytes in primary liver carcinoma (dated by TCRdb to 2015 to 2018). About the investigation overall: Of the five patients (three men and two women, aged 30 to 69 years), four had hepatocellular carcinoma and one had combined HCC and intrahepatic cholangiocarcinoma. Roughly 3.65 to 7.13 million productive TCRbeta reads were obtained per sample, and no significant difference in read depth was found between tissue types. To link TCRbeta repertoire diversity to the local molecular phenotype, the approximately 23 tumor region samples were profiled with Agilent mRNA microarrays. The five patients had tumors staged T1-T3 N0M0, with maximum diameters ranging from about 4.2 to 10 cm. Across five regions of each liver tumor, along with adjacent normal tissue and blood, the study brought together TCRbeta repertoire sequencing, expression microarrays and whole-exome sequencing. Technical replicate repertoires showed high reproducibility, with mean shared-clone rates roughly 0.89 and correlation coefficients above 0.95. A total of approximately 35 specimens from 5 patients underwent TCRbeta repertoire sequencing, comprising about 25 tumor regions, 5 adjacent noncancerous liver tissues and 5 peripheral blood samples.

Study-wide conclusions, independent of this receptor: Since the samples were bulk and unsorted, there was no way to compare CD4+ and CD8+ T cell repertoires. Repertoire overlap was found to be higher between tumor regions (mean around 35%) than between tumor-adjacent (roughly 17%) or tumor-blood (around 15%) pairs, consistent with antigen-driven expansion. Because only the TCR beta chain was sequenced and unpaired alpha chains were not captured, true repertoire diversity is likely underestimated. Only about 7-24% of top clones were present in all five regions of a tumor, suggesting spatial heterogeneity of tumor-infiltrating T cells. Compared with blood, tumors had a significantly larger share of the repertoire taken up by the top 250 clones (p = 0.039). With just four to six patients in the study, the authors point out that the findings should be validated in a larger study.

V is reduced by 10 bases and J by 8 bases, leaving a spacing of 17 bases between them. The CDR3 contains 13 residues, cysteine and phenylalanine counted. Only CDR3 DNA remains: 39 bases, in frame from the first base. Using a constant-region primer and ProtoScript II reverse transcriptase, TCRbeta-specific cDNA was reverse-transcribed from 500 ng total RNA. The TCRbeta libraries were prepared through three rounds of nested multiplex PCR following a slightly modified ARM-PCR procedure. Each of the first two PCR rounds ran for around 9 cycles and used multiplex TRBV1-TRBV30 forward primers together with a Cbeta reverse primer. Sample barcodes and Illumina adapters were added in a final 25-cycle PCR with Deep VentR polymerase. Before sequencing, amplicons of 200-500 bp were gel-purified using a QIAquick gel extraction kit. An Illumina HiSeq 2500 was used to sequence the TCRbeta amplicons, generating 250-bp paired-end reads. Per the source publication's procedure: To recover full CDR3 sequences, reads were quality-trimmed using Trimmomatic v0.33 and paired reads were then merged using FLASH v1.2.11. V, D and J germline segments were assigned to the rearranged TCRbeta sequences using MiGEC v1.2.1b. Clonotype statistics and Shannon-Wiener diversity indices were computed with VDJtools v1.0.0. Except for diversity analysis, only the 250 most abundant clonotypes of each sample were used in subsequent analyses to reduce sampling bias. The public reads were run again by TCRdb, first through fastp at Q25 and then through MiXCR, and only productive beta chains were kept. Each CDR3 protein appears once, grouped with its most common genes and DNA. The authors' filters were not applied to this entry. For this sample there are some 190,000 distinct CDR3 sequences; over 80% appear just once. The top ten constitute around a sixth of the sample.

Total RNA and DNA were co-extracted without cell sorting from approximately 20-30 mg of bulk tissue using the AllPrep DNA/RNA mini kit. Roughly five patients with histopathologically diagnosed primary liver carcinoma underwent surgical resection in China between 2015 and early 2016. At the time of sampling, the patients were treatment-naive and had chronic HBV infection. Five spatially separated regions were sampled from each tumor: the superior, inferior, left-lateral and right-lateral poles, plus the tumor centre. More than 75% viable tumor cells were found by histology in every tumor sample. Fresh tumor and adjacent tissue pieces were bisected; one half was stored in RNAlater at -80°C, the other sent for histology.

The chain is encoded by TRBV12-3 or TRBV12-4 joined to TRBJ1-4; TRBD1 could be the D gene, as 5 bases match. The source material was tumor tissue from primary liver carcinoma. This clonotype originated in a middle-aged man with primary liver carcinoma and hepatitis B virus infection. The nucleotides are TGTGCCATCATTACCTCCAGGACAGAAAAACTGTTTTTT. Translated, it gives CAIITSRTEKLFF.